A selection of T cell receptor beta chains follows, all from one sample in a study of T-cell memory formation after mild COVID-19. From the 5' RACE reads, TCRdb called clonotypes with MiXCR, one entry per CDR3 protein. Altogether approximately 240,000 distinct CDR3 sequences are present, roughly 15% being singletons, with the ten largest covering approximately 3.5%. The material sequenced was PBMCs or a T cell subset sorted from them (not recorded which). The source is a man aged 18 to 29 who had mild COVID-19 (a few samples of this study predate the infection). Cell type and time point are not known. Each CDR3 is given with its conserved first and last residue. D genes are given only for firm matches. A clone size is listed for some rows: how often the clone was seen (once, few, many), or a class if it is expanded.

V gene: TRBV14; clone size: NA; D gene: NA; J gene: TRBJ2-3; CDR3 length: 12; CDR3 DNA: TGTGCCAGCAGCCAAGAGGGCCATACGCAGTATTTT; CDR3 protein: CASSQEGHTQYF
V gene: TRBV10-3; clone size: NA; D gene: NA; J gene: TRBJ1-2; CDR3 length: 13; CDR3 DNA: TGTGCCATCAGTGTCGGGAACAGCGATGGCTACACCTTC; CDR3 protein: CAISVGNSDGYTF
V gene: TRBV20-1; clone size: NA; D gene: NA; J gene: TRBJ1-2; CDR3 length: 14; CDR3 DNA: TGCAGTGCTAGACCCCCGACAGGAGACTATGGCTACACCTTC; CDR3 protein: CSARPPTGDYGYTF
V gene: TRBV9; clone size: few; D gene: TRBD2; J gene: TRBJ2-3; CDR3 length: 16; CDR3 DNA: TGTGCCAGCAGCGTAGTTCGGGAGCGGGGGGCAGATACGCAGTATTTT; CDR3 protein: CASSVVRERGADTQYF
V gene: TRBV28; clone size: few; D gene: NA; J gene: TRBJ1-2; CDR3 length: 13; CDR3 DNA: TGTGCCAGCAGTTTTCGGCCCGACTATGGCTACACCTTC; CDR3 protein: CASSFRPDYGYTF
V gene: TRBV5-5; clone size: NA; D gene: TRBD1; J gene: TRBJ2-1; CDR3 length: 16; CDR3 DNA: TGTGCCAGCAGCCCGGTCGGACAGGGGGCCGTCAATGAGCAGTTCTTC; CDR3 protein: CASSPVGQGAVNEQFF
V gene: TRBV19; clone size: few; D gene: NA; J gene: TRBJ1-5; CDR3 length: 16; CDR3 DNA: TGTGCCAGTAGTATAGCTAAACAGGGAAGCAATCAGCCCCAGCATTTT; CDR3 protein: CASSIAKQGSNQPQHF
V gene: TRBV5-1; clone size: few; D gene: NA; J gene: TRBJ2-1; CDR3 length: 15; CDR3 DNA: TGCGCCAGCAGCTTGGTACTAGCCCAGAACAATGAGCAGTTCTTC; CDR3 protein: CASSLVLAQNNEQFF
V gene: TRBV28; clone size: NA; D gene: NA; J gene: TRBJ2-5; CDR3 length: 13; CDR3 DNA: TGTGCCAGCAGTTTTCGACAGCGAGAGACCCAGTACTTC; CDR3 protein: CASSFRQRETQYF
V gene: TRBV5-1; clone size: NA; D gene: NA; J gene: TRBJ2-1; CDR3 length: 15; CDR3 DNA: TGCGCCAGCAGCTTGGCCCTGAGCTCCTACAATGAGCAGTTCTTC; CDR3 protein: CASSLALSSYNEQFF
V gene: TRBV20-1; clone size: NA; D gene: NA; J gene: TRBJ1-1; CDR3 length: 12; CDR3 DNA: TGCAGTGTCAAAGCGGGTAACACTGAAGCTTTCTTT; CDR3 protein: CSVKAGNTEAFF
V gene: TRBV7-2; clone size: few; D gene: NA; J gene: TRBJ2-7; CDR3 length: 13; CDR3 DNA: TGTGCCAGCAGCGAAGGCTGGTCCTACGAGCAGTACTTC; CDR3 protein: CASSEGWSYEQYF
V gene: TRBV7-2; clone size: few; D gene: TRBD1; J gene: TRBJ1-6; CDR3 length: 17; CDR3 DNA: TGTGCCAGCAGCTTAGGGGACAGGCTAACCTATAATTCACCCCTCCACTTT; CDR3 protein: CASSLGDRLTYNSPLHF
V gene: TRBV20-1; clone size: NA; D gene: NA; J gene: TRBJ1-2; CDR3 length: 13; CDR3 DNA: TGCAGTGCTAGGGCGTCCGGCAAGGAAGGCTACACCTTC; CDR3 protein: CSARASGKEGYTF
V gene: TRBV5-1; clone size: NA; D gene: NA; J gene: TRBJ1-4; CDR3 length: 12; CDR3 DNA: TGCGCCAGCAGCTTGGACAATGAAAAACTGTTTTTT; CDR3 protein: CASSLDNEKLFF
V gene: TRBV6-2/TRBV6-3; clone size: few; D gene: NA; J gene: TRBJ1-5; CDR3 length: 12; CDR3 DNA: TGTGCCAGCGGACGCACCCTCCAGCCCCAGCATTTT; CDR3 protein: CASGRTLQPQHF
V gene: TRBV7-9; clone size: few; D gene: TRBD1; J gene: TRBJ1-6; CDR3 length: 16; CDR3 DNA: TGTGCCAGCAGCGCCTCACAGGGGGCGAAGGTTTCACCCCTCCACTTT; CDR3 protein: CASSASQGAKVSPLHF
V gene: TRBV5-1; clone size: NA; D gene: NA; J gene: TRBJ1-2; CDR3 length: 14; CDR3 DNA: TGCGCCAGCAGCTTGGTCCCTGAAGGAGGAGGCTACACCTTC; CDR3 protein: CASSLVPEGGGYTF
V gene: TRBV20-1; clone size: NA; D gene: TRBD1; J gene: TRBJ1-2; CDR3 length: 15; CDR3 DNA: TGCAGTGCTAGTAAACCGGGACAGGGGGACTATGGCTACACCTTC; CDR3 protein: CSASKPGQGDYGYTF
V gene: TRBV20-1; clone size: NA; D gene: NA; J gene: TRBJ1-6; CDR3 length: 15; CDR3 DNA: TGCAGTGCCCAAGAGTGGGGGATTAATAATTCACCCCTCCACTTT; CDR3 protein: CSAQEWGINNSPLHF
V gene: TRBV7-9; clone size: NA; D gene: NA; J gene: TRBJ1-1; CDR3 length: 13; CDR3 DNA: TGTGCCAGCAGCTTATCTTTCCGGCATGCGGCTTTCTTT; CDR3 protein: CASSLSFRHAAFF
V gene: TRBV20-1; clone size: many; D gene: NA; J gene: TRBJ1-5; CDR3 length: 12; CDR3 DNA: TGCAGTGCAAGCAGTAGCAATCAGCCCCAGCATTTT; CDR3 protein: CSASSSNQPQHF
V gene: TRBV10-3; clone size: few; D gene: TRBD1; J gene: TRBJ1-6; CDR3 length: 14; CDR3 DNA: TGTGCCATCAGTGGAGGGACAGGAAATTCACCCCTCCACTTT; CDR3 protein: CAISGGTGNSPLHF
V gene: TRBV4-3; clone size: NA; D gene: NA; J gene: TRBJ2-3; CDR3 length: 14; CDR3 DNA: TGCGCCAGCAGCCAATCAGGGTCGCCAGATACGCAGTATTTT; CDR3 protein: CASSQSGSPDTQYF
V gene: TRBV6-2/TRBV6-3; clone size: NA; D gene: TRBD2; J gene: TRBJ2-4; CDR3 length: 14; CDR3 DNA: TGTGCCAGCACGAGCGGGGGGGCCCAGAACATTCAGTACTTC; CDR3 protein: CASTSGGAQNIQYF
V gene: TRBV10-3; clone size: few; D gene: TRBD1; J gene: TRBJ2-1; CDR3 length: 14; CDR3 DNA: TGTGCCATCGCCGTCGGACAGGGGGCAGGTGAGCAGTTCTTC; CDR3 protein: CAIAVGQGAGEQFF
V gene: TRBV18; clone size: once; D gene: NA; J gene: TRBJ2-3; CDR3 length: 15; CDR3 DNA: TGTGCCAGCTCACCGAGTCCAGTGTCCACAGATACGCAGTATTTT; CDR3 protein: CASSPSPVSTDTQYF
V gene: TRBV7-2; clone size: many; D gene: TRBD2; J gene: TRBJ2-5; CDR3 length: 13; CDR3 DNA: TGTGCCAGCAGCCCAACCCAATCTAGCGGTCCCCACTTC; CDR3 protein: CASSPTQSSGPHF
V gene: TRBV5-1; clone size: NA; D gene: NA; J gene: TRBJ2-7; CDR3 length: 14; CDR3 DNA: TGCGCCAGCCAGACGGACCCGGCGGTCTACGAGCAGTACTTC; CDR3 protein: CASQTDPAVYEQYF
V gene: TRBV19; clone size: many; D gene: NA; J gene: TRBJ1-5; CDR3 length: 15; CDR3 DNA: TGTGCCAGTAGTGATTCCGGGGCCCGCAATCAGCCCCAGCATTTT; CDR3 protein: CASSDSGARNQPQHF
V gene: TRBV4-2; clone size: NA; D gene: TRBD1; J gene: TRBJ1-3; CDR3 length: 16; CDR3 DNA: TGTGCCAGCAGCCAGCTATCCGGGACAGTAGGAAACACCATATATTTT; CDR3 protein: CASSQLSGTVGNTIYF
V gene: TRBV4-1; clone size: NA; D gene: NA; J gene: TRBJ1-4; CDR3 length: 17; CDR3 DNA: TGCGCCAGCAGCCAACCCGGGGGGCGGCAGGCTAATGAAAAACTGTTTTTT; CDR3 protein: CASSQPGGRQANEKLFF
V gene: TRBV20-1; clone size: NA; D gene: TRBD2; J gene: TRBJ2-7; CDR3 length: 15; CDR3 DNA: TGCAGTGCTATAGGACTAGCGGGGGACTCCTACGAGCAGTACTTC; CDR3 protein: CSAIGLAGDSYEQYF
V gene: TRBV5-1; clone size: few; D gene: NA; J gene: TRBJ2-2; CDR3 length: 14; CDR3 DNA: TGCGCCAGCAGCTTCGACATAGACACCGGGGAGCTGTTTTTT; CDR3 protein: CASSFDIDTGELFF
V gene: TRBV6-5; clone size: few; D gene: NA; J gene: TRBJ2-7; CDR3 length: 14; CDR3 DNA: TGTGCCAGCAGTTCCGACTGGGGGACCTACGAGCAGTACTTC; CDR3 protein: CASSSDWGTYEQYF
V gene: TRBV5-1; clone size: NA; D gene: NA; J gene: TRBJ2-3; CDR3 length: 14; CDR3 DNA: TGCGCCAGCAATAATGGCAGGGTCACAGATACGCAGTATTTT; CDR3 protein: CASNNGRVTDTQYF
V gene: TRBV7-2; clone size: NA; D gene: NA; J gene: TRBJ2-4; CDR3 length: 14; CDR3 DNA: TGTGCCAGCAGCTTAAACGGCAGGGAGGACATTCAGTACTTC; CDR3 protein: CASSLNGREDIQYF
V gene: TRBV20-1; clone size: NA; D gene: NA; J gene: TRBJ1-4; CDR3 length: 14; CDR3 DNA: TGCAGTGCTAATATTCCCATGGGAGGGGAAAAACTGTTTTTT; CDR3 protein: CSANIPMGGEKLFF
V gene: TRBV5-1; clone size: NA; D gene: NA; J gene: TRBJ1-4; CDR3 length: 16; CDR3 DNA: TGCGCCAGCAAGATCTCCTCTCAGTCTCGGGGGGGAAAACTGTTTTTT; CDR3 protein: CASKISSQSRGGKLFF
V gene: TRBV7-6; clone size: NA; D gene: TRBD1; J gene: TRBJ1-1; CDR3 length: 16; CDR3 DNA: TGTGCCAGCAGCTTAGGGACAGGGTTGGAGAACACTGAAGCTTTCTTT; CDR3 protein: CASSLGTGLENTEAFF
V gene: TRBV7-9; clone size: NA; D gene: NA; J gene: TRBJ2-5; CDR3 length: 13; CDR3 DNA: TGTGCCAGCAGCCAAGACCAGCAAGAGACCCAGTACTTC; CDR3 protein: CASSQDQQETQYF
V gene: TRBV10-3; clone size: NA; D gene: TRBD1; J gene: TRBJ2-5; CDR3 length: 15; CDR3 DNA: TGTGCCATCAGGCCCGGGACAGGGCAGGGGGAGACCCAGTACTTC; CDR3 protein: CAIRPGTGQGETQYF
V gene: TRBV3-1; clone size: NA; D gene: NA; J gene: TRBJ2-5; CDR3 length: 15; CDR3 DNA: TGTGCCAGCAGCCAGGCGGGGGCGTACAAAGAGACCCAGTACTTC; CDR3 protein: CASSQAGAYKETQYF
V gene: TRBV12-3/TRBV12-4; clone size: few; D gene: NA; J gene: TRBJ1-4; CDR3 length: 17; CDR3 DNA: TGTGCCAGCAGTTTAGTTTCTCGGCACTTAACTAATGAAAAACTGTTTTTT; CDR3 protein: CASSLVSRHLTNEKLFF
V gene: TRBV18; clone size: NA; D gene: TRBD2; J gene: TRBJ2-1; CDR3 length: 16; CDR3 DNA: TGTGCCAGCTCACCACCGGGACTAGCGGACCTCAGGGGGCAGTTCTTC; CDR3 protein: CASSPPGLADLRGQFF
V gene: TRBV4-1; clone size: NA; D gene: NA; J gene: TRBJ2-2; CDR3 length: 16; CDR3 DNA: TGCGCCAGCAGCCAAGTTGGGGGTCAGCCGGACGGGGAGCTGTTTTTT; CDR3 protein: CASSQVGGQPDGELFF
V gene: TRBV2; clone size: many; D gene: TRBD1; J gene: TRBJ1-1; CDR3 length: 13; CDR3 DNA: TGTGCCAGCTCCGACAGGGAATTGACTGAAGCTTTCTTT; CDR3 protein: CASSDRELTEAFF
V gene: TRBV28; clone size: few; D gene: TRBD1; J gene: TRBJ1-5; CDR3 length: 13; CDR3 DNA: TGTGCCAGTCACAGGGGGATGATTCAGCCCCAGCATTTT; CDR3 protein: CASHRGMIQPQHF
V gene: TRBV29-1; clone size: NA; D gene: TRBD1; J gene: TRBJ2-7; CDR3 length: 13; CDR3 DNA: TGCAGCGTTCGAAGACAGGGCTCCTACGAGCAGTACTTC; CDR3 protein: CSVRRQGSYEQYF
V gene: TRBV4-3; clone size: NA; D gene: NA; J gene: TRBJ2-3; CDR3 length: 15; CDR3 DNA: TGCGCCAGCAGCCCCCATCTGGCCCGCACAGATACGCAGTATTTT; CDR3 protein: CASSPHLARTDTQYF
V gene: TRBV5-4; clone size: NA; D gene: NA; J gene: TRBJ2-5; CDR3 length: 16; CDR3 DNA: TGTGCCAGCAGCTACCCTGGTAACGGGGGCCCAGAGACCCAGTACTTC; CDR3 protein: CASSYPGNGGPETQYF
V gene: TRBV19; clone size: few; D gene: NA; J gene: TRBJ2-7; CDR3 length: 13; CDR3 DNA: TGTGCCAGTTCCCAGACTAGATCTGGCGAGCAGTACTTC; CDR3 protein: CASSQTRSGEQYF
V gene: TRBV4-2; clone size: few; D gene: TRBD2; J gene: TRBJ2-1; CDR3 length: 16; CDR3 DNA: TGTGCCAGCAGCCAAGGGGATCGGGGGGGCTACAATGAGCAGTTCTTC; CDR3 protein: CASSQGDRGGYNEQFF
V gene: TRBV10-3; clone size: NA; D gene: NA; J gene: TRBJ1-1; CDR3 length: 14; CDR3 DNA: TGTGCCATCAGTGAGTCGACGGTGAACACTGAAGCTTTCTTT; CDR3 protein: CAISESTVNTEAFF
V gene: TRBV18; clone size: once; D gene: TRBD1; J gene: TRBJ1-1; CDR3 length: 14; CDR3 DNA: TGTGCCAGCTCATCCCAGGGGGCTGAAGCTGAAGCTTTCTTT; CDR3 protein: CASSSQGAEAEAFF
V gene: TRBV4-2; clone size: once; D gene: NA; J gene: TRBJ2-6; CDR3 length: 15; CDR3 DNA: TGTGCCAGCAGTCAACAGGGAGGTGGGGCCAACGTCCTGACTTTC; CDR3 protein: CASSQQGGGANVLTF
V gene: TRBV18; clone size: NA; D gene: TRBD1; J gene: TRBJ2-1; CDR3 length: 16; CDR3 DNA: TGTGCCAGCTCACCTGGACAGGGAGGCACCTACAATGAGCAGTTCTTC; CDR3 protein: CASSPGQGGTYNEQFF
V gene: TRBV5-1; clone size: few; D gene: TRBD2; J gene: TRBJ2-4; CDR3 length: 16; CDR3 DNA: TGCGCCAGCAGCGACAGGGTAGCGGGGGGCTGGAACATTCAGTACTTC; CDR3 protein: CASSDRVAGGWNIQYF
V gene: TRBV20-1; clone size: few; D gene: NA; J gene: TRBJ1-6; CDR3 length: 13; CDR3 DNA: TGCAGTGCTAGTTACCACGTGGGTTCACCCCTCCACTTT; CDR3 protein: CSASYHVGSPLHF